The 14 T cell receptor beta chains below come from one sample, sequenced in a study of tumor-infiltrating lymphocytes in primary liver carcinoma. A primer matching the constant region was used to make TCR beta cDNA from approximately 520 ng of total RNA. Slightly modified ARM-PCR, run as three nested multiplex PCR rounds, produced the TCR beta libraries. Investigators reported that the first two PCR rounds, at roughly 10 cycles each, used TRBV1-TRBV30 forward primers with a C-beta reverse primer. In TCRdb, the multiplex PCR reads were re-called with MiXCR into one record per CDR3 protein. Of 310,000 or so distinct CDR3 sequences in the sample, more than 55% were seen once. In addition to blood RNA drawn from unsorted whole blood, germline DNA was extracted. Material for sequencing was peripheral blood. The receptors here all came from a woman aged 25 to 39 with primary liver carcinoma and hepatitis B virus infection.

This clonotype was picked up many times. V and J are TRBV6-2 or TRBV6-3 and TRBJ2-1; maybe TRBD2 (6 bases). CDR3 length equals 18 residues. The germline gives CDR1 MNHEY, CDR2 SVGEGT. The V end was cut by 2 bases, the J end by 0 bases, with 17 bases between. The CDR3 protein is CASSYPAGGPSSYNEQFF. In nucleotides, the CDR3 is TGTGCCAGCAGTTACCCGGCAGGAGGGCCGAGCTCCTACAATGAGCAGTTCTTC.

This clonotype came up many times. J is TRBJ2-3 and V is TRBV12-3 or TRBV12-4; 8 bases map to TRBD2. CDR3 size: 17 residues. V lost 0 bases to trimming and J lost 1 base; unmatched junction nucleotides: 6. Written as DNA, the CDR3 is TGTGCCAGCAGTTTAGCGCGGGGGGACGGGGGCACAGATACGCAGTATTTT. Amino acid sequence: CASSLARGDGGTDTQYF.

The genes are TRBV11-2 and TRBJ2-3; D is perhaps TRBD1 or TRBD2 (5 bases each). Germline CDR1 is SGHAT and CDR2 is FQNNGV. The CDR3 loop spans 11 amino acids. V lost 7 bases to trimming and J lost 12 bases, with 14 bases between them. The CDR3 spells CASNHKGTQYF. CDR3 DNA sequence: TGTGCCAGCAACCACAAAGGGACCCAGTATTTT.

In the case of this clonotype: A read error is possible here, since a much larger clone lies one base away. The CDR3 does not end in the conserved phenylalanine or tryptophan, so this is likely a read error. J is TRBJ1-3 and V is TRBV29-1; D uncertain. This CDR3 spans 13 amino acids. Trimming shortened V by 3 bases and J by 4 bases, and 10 bases separated the two germline ends. Germline V gene lookup returns CDR1 SQVTM and CDR2 ANQGSEA. The CDR3 reads CSVDVGGGNTIYS. The CDR3, as DNA: TGCAGCGTTGATGTGGGTGGCGGAAACACCATATATTCT.

Worth noting for this clonotype: The conserved closing phenylalanine or tryptophan is absent in this CDR3, likely reflecting a read error. This chain connects TRBV12-3 or TRBV12-4 to TRBJ1-3; D gene unclear. Deletions cut 3 bases from V and 10 bases from J, with 7 bases between. The CDR3 spans 11 residues. DNA for the CDR3: TGTGCCAGCAGTTTCGGGAGTACCATATATTCT. Translated: CASSFGSTIYS.

A word on this clonotype: Possible read error: a much larger clone is one base away. This chain joins TRBV29-1 and TRBJ2-1; D not certain. The CDR3 sequence is 13 residues long. Germline V CDR1 and CDR2: SQVTM, ANQGSEA. V was cut by 7 bases and J by 2 bases, with 12 bases left in between. The CDR3 loop reads CSARRSPYNEQFF. CDR3 in DNA: TGCAGCGCCCGACGGAGTCCCTACAATGAGCAGTTCTTC.

The chain links TRBV4-2 to TRBJ2-1; 13 bases agree with TRBD2. V was clipped by 4 bases and J by 4 bases; unmatched bases: 7. From germline, CDR1 is LGHNA and CDR2 YNFKEQ. The CDR3 totals 17 residues. Written as DNA, the CDR3 is TGTGCCAGCAGCCCAGATCCGGGACTAGCGGGATACAATGAGCAGTTCTTC. Protein product: CASSPDPGLAGYNEQFF.

In this sample, this clonotype turned up many times. The chain has TRBV6-2 or TRBV6-3 and TRBJ1-3; TRBD1 is a possible D gene (5 bases). V was trimmed by 2 bases and J by 4 bases, leaving 15 bases between them. Germline V gives CDR1 MNHEY, CDR2 SVGEGT. This CDR3 comprises 16 residues. The CDR3 sequence is CASSYPDTTRGNTIYF. CDR3 in DNA: TGTGCCAGCAGTTACCCGGACACGACGAGAGGAAACACCATATATTTT.

With respect to this clonotype: A clone one base away is much larger, so this may be a read error. This sequence joins TRBV4-2 and TRBJ2-7, with unresolved D. The V end was cut by 1 base, the J end by 8 bases, with 12 bases between. This CDR3 is built from 13 residues. Germline V gene sequence: CDR1 LGHNA, CDR2 YNFKEQ. CDR3 amino acids: CASSQGTGRKQYF. The CDR3, as DNA: TGTGCCAGCAGCCAAGGAACCGGCCGCAAGCAGTACTTC.

This clonotype appeared many times. The CDR3 DNA is TGTGCCAGCAGCCAATCGGGCAAGGCGCAGTATTTT. It specifies CASSQSGKAQYF. This chain connects TRBV4-2 to TRBJ2-3, with D unresolved. The V gene's germline CDR1 is LGHNA and CDR2 YNFKEQ. The CDR3 sequence is 12 residues long. V lost 2 bases and J lost 10, with 10 bases in between.

The chain carries TRBV19 and TRBJ1-1; perhaps TRBD1 as D (5 bases). Trimming cost V 3 bases and J 5 bases, with 16 bases left between them. Germline V lookup: CDR1 LNHDA, CDR2 SQIVND (reference sequence). The CDR3 is 15 residues long. CDR3 bases: TGTGCCAGTAGTATGGGTCTCGGGGCCGGGACTGAAGCTTTCTTT. Protein sequence: CASSMGLGAGTEAFF.

This clonotype was seen repeatedly, ten times or more. The genes are TRBV6-1 and TRBJ2-2; tentative D call: TRBD2 (6 bases). V lost 6 bases to trimming and J lost 8 bases, with 19 bases between them. The CDR3 has 15 amino acids. CDR1 is MNHNS, CDR2 SASEGT, per germline. CDR3 nucleotide sequence: TGTGCCAGCAGCGGGGTTACGGGAGTAGCAGGGGAGCTGTTTTTT. Protein: CASSGVTGVAGELFF.

The genes are TRBV10-2 and TRBJ2-5; 9 nucleotides align to TRBD2. J lost 5 bases, V lost 10 bases, and 20 bases had no gene match. This CDR3 spans 17 amino acids. Per the germline V gene, CDR1 is WSHSY and CDR2 is SAAADI. CDR3 coding DNA: TGCGCCACTCGAACCGGGACTAGCCTTCGGGCGGGCGAGACCCAGTACTTC. Encoded protein: CATRTGTSLRAGETQYF.

This clonotype was seen at least ten times. V gene TRBV12-3 or TRBV12-4 combines with J gene TRBJ2-7; TRBD2 aligns across 13 bases. V shed 4 bases and J 6 bases; nucleotides not matched to a gene: 15. The CDR3 totals 18 residues. The CDR3 here is CASSSGGLAGMVKVEQYF. CDR3 bases: TGTGCCAGCAGTTCGGGGGGACTAGCGGGAATGGTGAAGGTCGAGCAGTACTTC.